The clone carrying this T cell receptor beta chain was detected many times. Those patients picked for sequencing had displayed CD8+CD57+ cell expansion on flow cytometry. The record originates from a study of CD8+CD57+ T cells in acquired aplastic anemia. The CDR3 covers 13 residues. Between the trimmed V and J ends, which lost 0 bases and 8 bases, there was a span of 10 bases. Germline CDR1 reads MGHRA; CDR2 reads YSYEKL. Profiling of TCR beta VDJ combinations and CDR3 sequences used genomic DNA as template. TCRdb re-called the reads with MiXCR, one entry per CDR3 protein. The table records approximately 190,000 distinct CDR3 sequences, 48% of them present only once.

The rearrangement uses TRBV4-1 and TRBJ1-2; the D is unclear. This TCR came from a human donor with aplastic anemia. Sequenced sample: sorted CD4+, CD8+, or CD8+CD57+ T cells (not recorded which) from PBMCs. The CDR3 bases are TGCGCCAGCAGCCAAGAACGGGGATTGGGCTACACCTTC. It encodes CASSQERGLGYTF.